This T cell receptor (beta chain) is from a study of cytomegalovirus exposure and HLA in healthy donors. General study results and limits: Cytomegalovirus association was listed for roughly 160 TCR beta chains.

Though nominally healthy at sampling, donors likely had unrecorded immune exposures. This clone was counted between two and nine times. Antigen: not known. This CDR3 has 15 residues. Germline-derived CDR1 and CDR2 are SGHNT and YYREEE (reference sequence). The V and J ends lost 4 bases and 0 bases, in that order; junction bases with no gene match: 3. PCR primers comprised 60 Vbeta and 13 Jbeta primers. Libraries were prepared by immunoSEQ multiplex PCR; TCRdb keeps only in-frame clonotypes and omits some of them. There are roughly 100,000 clones in the sample; 65% to 80% occur only once, and 1.9% lies in the top ten.

The sequence was obtained from a middle-aged woman in good health and CMV-seronegative. The specimen sequenced was PBMCs. The chain joins TRBV5-4 to TRBJ1-4; 7 nucleotides agree with TRBD1. The CDR3 protein is CASSPDRATNEKLFF. The CDR3 DNA reads as TGTGCCAGCAGCCCTGACAGGGCAACTAATGAAAAACTGTTTTTT.